The 16 T cell receptor beta chains below all came from one sample that was sequenced in a study of early T cells in non-severe SARS-CoV-2 infection. In TCRdb, the 5' RACE reads were re-called with MiXCR into one record per CDR3 protein. This table has over 30,000 distinct CDR3 sequences, about 6% appearing once. Sequenced: whole blood. These receptors were collected from an adult who was a healthcare worker with PCR-confirmed SARS-CoV-2 infection or an uninfected control (not recorded which).

This clonotype was counted between two and nine times. For the CDR3, the DNA is TGTGCCAGCAGCTCCACTTGGGGGGCCCGCCCGGGTACGCAGTATTTT. Amino acids: CASSSTWGARPGTQYF. V gene TRBV7-2 combines with J gene TRBJ2-3; either TRBD1 or TRBD2 may supply D (6 bases each). Between the trimmed V and J ends, which lost 4 bases and 8 bases, there was a span of 22 bases. This CDR3 has 16 residues. CDR1 and CDR2 (germline): SGHTA, FQGNSA.

This clonotype has a handful of counts. The chain recombines TRBV12-3 or TRBV12-4 with TRBJ2-5; D uncertain. CDR3 length: 11 residues. The germline V and J ends were trimmed by 3 bases and 5 bases, with 4 bases remaining between them. CDR3 bases: TGTGCCAGCAGTTTCGGGGAGACCCAGTACTTC. It codes for CASSFGETQYF.

This clonotype was found a few times. J is TRBJ2-6 and V is TRBV7-9, with 9 bases identical to TRBD1. The CDR3 runs to 16 residues. The trim removed 6 bases at V and 2 bases at J, leaving 5 bases unmatched. The germline CDR1 and CDR2 sequences are SEHNR and FQNEAQ (reference sequence). This chain's CDR3 is CASSPGQGAGANVLTF. The CDR3 DNA reads TGTGCCAGCAGTCCGGGACAGGGAGCTGGGGCCAACGTCCTGACTTTC.

As to this clonotype: Germline is not matched at one junction end, which may reflect a read error. The rearrangement uses TRBV20-1 and TRBJ1-6; TRBD1 matches 8 bases. The germline gives CDR1 DFQATT, CDR2 SNEGSKA (reference sequence). The CDR3 extends over 13 amino acids. The CDR3 loop reads CSVSRGRDSPHHF. The CDR3 bases are TGCAGTGTTTCCAGGGGGCGCGATTCACCCCACCACTTT.

The J gene is TRBJ2-7, the V gene TRBV28; D not resolved. Trimming removed 8 bases from V and 2 bases from J, with 10 bases in between. Germline-derived CDR1 and CDR2 are MDHEN and SYDVKM. There are 12 residues in the CDR3. The CDR3 DNA reads as TGTGCCAGCCGGGCAGCAACCTACGAGCAGTACTTC. It yields the protein CASRAATYEQYF.

This clonotype has a handful of counts. The chain has TRBV30 and TRBJ1-3; 8 nucleotides agree with TRBD1. This CDR3 spans 13 amino acids. With 4 bases clipped from V and 3 bases from J, the junction kept 2 bases outside the gene matches. Germline CDR1 and CDR2: GTSNPN and SVGIG (reference sequence). CDR3 DNA sequence: TGTGCCTGGACGACAGGGGTTGGAAACACCATATATTTT. Its protein is CAWTTGVGNTIYF.

This clonotype occurred many times. The chain is built from TRBV29-1 and TRBJ2-7; 8 bases align to TRBD1. CDR3 length: 12 residues. J was trimmed by 4 bases and V by 5 bases; bases with no gene match: 4. CDR1 SQVTM and CDR2 ANQGSEA come from the germline V gene. The CDR3 DNA reads TGCAGCGTTACCAGGGGGCCGTACGAGCAGTACTTC. It encodes CSVTRGPYEQYF.

This clonotype was observed many times. The chain couples TRBV20-1 to TRBJ2-3; the match to TRBD2 covers 11 bases. CDR1 and CDR2 from the germline V gene are DFQATT and SNEGSKA (reference sequence). The CDR3 spans 16 residues. After removal of 0 bases from V and 3 bases from J, the junction contained 5 bases not matched to a gene. The CDR3: CSARDVTSGETDTQYF. Here the CDR3 DNA reads TGCAGTGCTAGAGATGTGACTAGCGGGGAGACAGATACGCAGTATTTT.

The rearrangement links TRBV7-2 to TRBJ2-7; 10 positions agree with TRBD2. Germline lookup yields CDR1 SGHTA and CDR2 FQGNSA. V was clipped by 1 base and J by 4 bases; unmatched bases: 4. CDR3 length: 15 residues. The CDR3 nucleotides read TGTGCCAGCAGCTTAGACGGTAGCGGGGGGTACGAGCAGTACTTC. It codes for CASSLDGSGGYEQYF.

This clonotype was observed a few times. This sequence joins TRBV28 and TRBJ2-7; 8 bases align to TRBD2. V dropped 6 bases and J dropped 3; count of bases not matched to a gene: 7. CDR3 length equals 14 residues. Per the germline V gene, CDR1 is MDHEN and CDR2 is SYDVKM. The CDR3 here is CASRSSRGVYEQYF. The CDR3 DNA follows: TGTGCCAGCAGATCTTCGCGGGGGGTCTACGAGCAGTACTTC.

This chain uses TRBV28 with TRBJ1-5; D not resolved. CDR3 length: 14 residues. Trimming shortened V by 6 bases and J by 3 bases, and 12 bases separated the two germline ends. The germline gives CDR1 MDHEN, CDR2 SYDVKM. DNA of the CDR3: TGTGCCAGCAGGGAGACGGGGTTCAATCAGCCCCAGCATTTT. It yields the protein CASRETGFNQPQHF.

In its sample, this clonotype is medium-sized. The J gene is TRBJ1-1, the V gene TRBV5-4; D is perhaps TRBD1 (5 bases). Trimming pared 4 bases from V and 4 bases from J, leaving 11 bases between. The germline V gene encodes CDR1 SGHNT and CDR2 YYREEE (reference sequence). This CDR3 region has 13 residues. The CDR3 loop reads CASSREGSTEAFF. CDR3 nucleotides: TGTGCCAGCAGCCGGGAGGGGTCCACTGAAGCTTTCTTT.

This clonotype was detected ten times or more. The rearrangement joins TRBV28 to TRBJ1-5, with D possibly being TRBD1 (5 bases). V was pared by 5 bases and J by 5 bases, with 16 bases between. Germline CDR1 MDHEN, CDR2 SYDVKM. The CDR3 sequence is 15 residues long. CDR3 protein: CASSRSARADQPQHF. As DNA, the CDR3 is TGTGCCAGCAGTAGGTCGGCCAGGGCTGATCAGCCCCAGCATTTT.

This clonotype occurred a few times. J is TRBJ2-7 and V is TRBV28; D might be TRBD2 (6 bases). Germline CDR1 and CDR2: MDHEN and SYDVKM. The CDR3 runs 12 residues. V gave up 2 bases and J gave up 6 bases, with 8 bases separating them. The CDR3 region is CASSLAGTEQYF. The CDR3 region has the DNA TGTGCCAGCAGTTTAGCGGGGACCGAGCAGTACTTC.

The rearrangement joins TRBV6-1 to TRBJ1-6, with unresolved D. The V end lost 2 bases, the J end lost 10 bases, and 12 bases lay between the germline ends. This CDR3 spans 14 amino acids. CDR1 and CDR2 (germline): MNHNS, SASEGT. The CDR3 region has the DNA TGTGCCAGCAGTGAAAGCGAAGGGCAGTCACCCCTCCACTTT. Amino acid sequence: CASSESEGQSPLHF.

This clonotype was counted at least ten times. This sequence joins TRBV7-2 and TRBJ1-1, with a weak D call TRBD1 (6 bases). Germline assignment: CDR1 SGHTA and CDR2 FQGNSA. This CDR3 region has 13 residues. The germline V and J ends were trimmed by 3 bases and 3 bases, with 8 bases remaining between them. DNA of the CDR3: TGTGCCAGCAGCTTTTACAGGGACACTGAAGCTTTCTTT. Translating it yields CASSFYRDTEAFF.